This TCR beta chain was observed in a study of T-cell reconstitution after alpha-beta-depleted transplantation in children. Preparing the TCRbeta library involved the use of unique molecular identifiers. TCRdb used MiXCR to reprocess the PCR reads, holding one entry per CDR3 protein. The sample gives approximately 100,000 distinct CDR3 sequences, 10% to 15% of which show up once; about 14% is in the top ten. This clonotype was observed at least ten times. The germline V and J ends were trimmed by 0 bases and 2 bases, with 14 bases remaining between them. Germline V gene data show CDR1 as DFQATT and CDR2 as SNEGSKA (reference sequence). This CDR3 is built from 16 residues.

This chain joins TRBV20-1 and TRBJ1-5; maybe TRBD1 (5 bases). This specimen was PBMCs from the stem cell graft donor, taken from the stem cell graft. The TCR originated in a human donor who donated a stem cell graft to a child with inherited bone marrow failure. The CDR3 loop is CSARDWQGSGNQPQHF. CDR3 bases: TGCAGTGCTAGAGATTGGCAGGGCTCAGGCAATCAGCCCCAGCATTTT.